These T cell receptor beta chains were read from a single sample in a study of control samples from healthy donors and cancer patients. TCRdb's copy holds only in-frame clones and misses some; the assay was immunoSEQ multiplex PCR. The sample carries some 200,000 clones, about 95% recorded once. The sequencing input was blood. Receptors originate from a man aged 45-65 years in good health. CDR3s include the opening cysteine and the closing phenylalanine or tryptophan. The order of the fields is J gene, clone size, V gene, D gene, CDR3 protein, CDR3 DNA. D genes are given only for firm matches. Rows may omit the clone size; those that give it use once, few, many or a size class.

TRBJ2-1,.,TRBV4-1,.,CASSQGSAASSYNEQFF,TGCGCCAGCAGCCAAGGCTCGGCGGCCAGCTCCTACAATGAGCAGTTCTTC
TRBJ1-6,.,TRBV18,TRBD1,CASSLGQGASNSPLHF,TGTGCCAGCTCACTAGGACAGGGGGCTTCTAATTCACCCCTCCACTTT
TRBJ1-2,.,TRBV5-6,.,CASSLWANRDYGYTF,TGTGCCAGCAGCTTGTGGGCGAACAGGGACTATGGCTACACCTTC
TRBJ2-3,.,TRBV18,TRBD2,CASSPPVKAGGHPDTQYF,TGTGCCAGCTCACCACCGGTAAAAGCGGGGGGCCATCCAGATACGCAGTATTTT
TRBJ1-4,.,TRBV15,TRBD1,CATSPRTGGNEKLFF,TGTGCCACCAGTCCTCGGACAGGGGGCAATGAAAAACTGTTTTTT
TRBJ1-1,.,TRBV18,TRBD1,CASSPSQGETEAFF,TGTGCCAGCTCACCAAGCCAGGGGGAGACTGAAGCTTTCTTT
TRBJ1-6,.,TRBV10-1,.,CASSESRGGEGSPLHF,TGCGCCAGCAGTGAGTCCCGAGGGGGAGAAGGATCACCCCTCCACTTT
TRBJ2-2,.,TRBV27,TRBD1,CASSPGTGNTGELFF,TGTGCCAGCAGTCCCGGGACAGGCAACACCGGGGAGCTGTTTTTT
TRBJ1-2,.,TRBV5-1,.,CASQPGGQGYGYTF,TGCGCCAGCCAGCCTGGGGGGCAGGGCTATGGCTACACCTTC
TRBJ1-1,.,TRBV3-1/TRBV3-2,.,CASSPKAGGGPAEAFF,TGTGCCAGCAGCCCGAAAGCCGGGGGGGGGCCCGCTGAAGCTTTCTTT
TRBJ1-1,once,TRBV29-1,TRBD1,CSVDTGADTEAFF,TGCAGCGTTGATACAGGGGCGGACACTGAAGCTTTCTTT
TRBJ1-2,.,TRBV5-1,.,CASSLVPGNYGYTF,TGCGCCAGCAGCTTGGTCCCCGGGAACTATGGCTACACCTTC
TRBJ2-3,.,TRBV7-3,TRBD2,CASSSTGTTDTQYF,TGTGCCAGCAGCTCTACCGGGACTACGGATACGCAGTATTTT
TRBJ1-5,.,TRBV11-2,TRBD1,CASSPGGGNQPQHF,TGTGCCAGCAGCCCAGGGGGGGGAAATCAGCCCCAGCATTTT
TRBJ1-1,.,TRBV5-1,.,CASSPDSSTEAFF,TGCGCCAGCAGCCCGGACAGCTCCACTGAAGCTTTCTTT
TRBJ2-3,.,TRBV6-5,.,CASSYASDTQYF,TGTGCCAGCAGTTACGCGTCAGATACGCAGTATTTT
TRBJ2-3,.,TRBV5-1,.,CASSRQGPATDTQYF,TGCGCCAGCAGCCGGCAGGGGCCTGCCACAGATACGCAGTATTTT
TRBJ2-3,.,TRBV10-3,.,CAIRSGYTDTQYF,TGTGCCATCAGAAGCGGGTACACAGATACGCAGTATTTT
TRBJ2-3,.,TRBV27,.,CASSFRSYTQYF,TGTGCCAGCAGTTTTAGGTCTTATACGCAGTATTTT
TRBJ1-6,.,TRBV3-1/TRBV3-2,.,CASSQEGSRAYSPLHF,TGTGCCAGCAGCCAAGAGGGGAGTCGAGCTTATTCACCCCTCCACTTT
TRBJ2-1,.,TRBV28,.,CVTSKADNEQFF,TGTGTAACCTCGAAAGCGGACAATGAGCAGTTCTTC